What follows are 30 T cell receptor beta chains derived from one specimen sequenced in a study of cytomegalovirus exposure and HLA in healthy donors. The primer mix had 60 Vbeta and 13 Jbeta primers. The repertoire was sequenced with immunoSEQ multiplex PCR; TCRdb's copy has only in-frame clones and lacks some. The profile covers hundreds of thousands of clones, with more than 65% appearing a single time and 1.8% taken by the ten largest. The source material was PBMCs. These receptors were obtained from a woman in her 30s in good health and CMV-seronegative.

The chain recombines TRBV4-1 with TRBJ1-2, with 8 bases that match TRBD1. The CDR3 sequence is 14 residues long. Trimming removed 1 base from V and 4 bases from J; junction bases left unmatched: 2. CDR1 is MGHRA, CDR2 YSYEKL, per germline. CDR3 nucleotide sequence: TGCGCCAGCAGCCAAGCAGGGGGCGGCTATGGCTACACCTTC. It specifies CASSQAGGGYGYTF.

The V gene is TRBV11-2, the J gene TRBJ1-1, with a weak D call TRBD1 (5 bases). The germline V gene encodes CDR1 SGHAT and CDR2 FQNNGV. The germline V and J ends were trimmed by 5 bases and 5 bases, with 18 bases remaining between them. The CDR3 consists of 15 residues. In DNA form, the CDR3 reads TGTGCCAGCAGCCCAGACAGCTACGGGGGGACTGAAGCTTTCTTT. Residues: CASSPDSYGGTEAFF. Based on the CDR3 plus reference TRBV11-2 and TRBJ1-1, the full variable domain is EAGVAQSPRYKIIEKRQSVAFWCNPISGHATLYWYQQILGQGPKLLIQFQNNGVVDDSQLPKDRFSAERLKGVDSTLKIQPAKLEDSAVYLCASSPDSYGGTEAFFGQGTRLTVV.

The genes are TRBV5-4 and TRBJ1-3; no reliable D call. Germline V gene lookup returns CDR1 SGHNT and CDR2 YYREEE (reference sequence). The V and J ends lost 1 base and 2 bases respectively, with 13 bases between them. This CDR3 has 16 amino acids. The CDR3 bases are TGTGCCAGCAGCTTGAACCGTGGCAATCCTGGAAACACCATATATTTT. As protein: CASSLNRGNPGNTIYF.

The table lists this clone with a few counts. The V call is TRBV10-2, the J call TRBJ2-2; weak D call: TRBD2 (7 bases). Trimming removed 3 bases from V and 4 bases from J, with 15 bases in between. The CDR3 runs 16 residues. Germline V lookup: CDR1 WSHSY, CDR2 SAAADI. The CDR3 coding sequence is TGCGCCAGCAGTGATTCGGGGGGCCGTGGCACCGGGGAGCTGTTTTTT. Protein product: CASSDSGGRGTGELFF.

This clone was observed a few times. The DNA of the CDR3 is TGTGCCAGCTCACCGTCCGGTGGGACAGACACAGATACGCAGTATTTT. The encoded protein is CASSPSGGTDTDTQYF. The chain uses TRBV18 and TRBJ2-3; 7 bases map to TRBD1. Germline V gene sequence: CDR1 KGHSH, CDR2 LQKENI. This CDR3 comprises 16 residues. V shed 3 bases and J 2 bases; nucleotides not matched to a gene: 8. Full variable domain (missing parts from reference TRBV18 and TRBJ2-3): NAGVMQNPRHLVRRRGQEARLRCSPMKGHSHVYWYRQLPEEGLKFMVYLQKENIIDESGMPKERFSAEFPKEGPSILRIQQVVRGDSAAYFCASSPSGGTDTDTQYFGPGTRLTVL.

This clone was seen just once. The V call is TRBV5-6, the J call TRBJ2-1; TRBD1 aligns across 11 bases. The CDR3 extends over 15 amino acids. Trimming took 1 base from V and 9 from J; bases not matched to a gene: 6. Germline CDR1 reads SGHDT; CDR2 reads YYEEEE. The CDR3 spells CASSLRGTGGSEQFF. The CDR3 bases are TGTGCCAGCAGCTTGCGGGGGACAGGGGGTAGTGAGCAGTTCTTC.

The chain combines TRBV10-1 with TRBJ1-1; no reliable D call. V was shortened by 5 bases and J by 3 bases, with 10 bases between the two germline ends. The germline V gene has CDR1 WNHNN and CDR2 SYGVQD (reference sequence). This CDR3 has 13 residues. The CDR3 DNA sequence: TGCGCCAGCAGTCCAACGGAGGACACTGAAGCTTTCTTT. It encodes CASSPTEDTEAFF.

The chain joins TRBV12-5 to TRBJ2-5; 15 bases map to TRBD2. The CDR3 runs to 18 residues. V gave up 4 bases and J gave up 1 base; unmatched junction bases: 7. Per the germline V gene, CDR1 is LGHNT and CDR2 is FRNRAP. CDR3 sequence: CASGSRTSGGAFQETQYF. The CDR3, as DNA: TGTGCTAGTGGTTCCCGGACTAGCGGGGGGGCTTTCCAAGAGACCCAGTACTTC. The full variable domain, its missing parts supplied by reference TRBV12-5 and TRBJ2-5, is DARVTQTPRHKVTEMGQEVTMRCQPILGHNTVFWYRQTMMQGLELLAYFRNRAPLDDSGMPKDRFSAEMPDATLATLKIQPSEPRDSAVYFCASGSRTSGGAFQETQYFGPGTRLLVL.

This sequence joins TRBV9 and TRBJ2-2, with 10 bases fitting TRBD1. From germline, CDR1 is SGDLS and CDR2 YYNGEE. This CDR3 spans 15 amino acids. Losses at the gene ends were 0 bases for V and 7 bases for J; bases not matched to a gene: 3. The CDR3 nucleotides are TGTGCCAGCAGCGTAGCTTGGACAGGGGGCGGGGAGCTGTTTTTT. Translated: CASSVAWTGGGELFF.

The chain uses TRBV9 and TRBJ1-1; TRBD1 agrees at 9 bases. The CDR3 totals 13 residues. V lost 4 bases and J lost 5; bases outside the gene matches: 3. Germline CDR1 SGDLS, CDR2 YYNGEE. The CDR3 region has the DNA TGTGCCAGCAGCCGGACAGGGGAGACTGAAGCTTTCTTT. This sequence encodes CASSRTGETEAFF.

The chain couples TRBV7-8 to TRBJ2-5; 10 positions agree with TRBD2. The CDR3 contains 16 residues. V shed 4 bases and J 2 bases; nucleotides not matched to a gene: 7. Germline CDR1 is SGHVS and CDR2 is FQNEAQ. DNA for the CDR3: TGTGCCAGCAGCTCGCTAGCGGGGGCTCAGCAAGAGACCCAGTACTTC. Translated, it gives CASSSLAGAQQETQYF. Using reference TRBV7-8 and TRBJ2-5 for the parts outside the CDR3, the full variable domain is GAGVSQSPRYKVAKRGQDVALRCDPISGHVSLFWYQQALGQGPEFLTYFQNEAQLDKSGLPSDRFFAERPEGSVSTLKIQRTQQEDSAVYLCASSSLAGAQQETQYFGPGTRLLVL.

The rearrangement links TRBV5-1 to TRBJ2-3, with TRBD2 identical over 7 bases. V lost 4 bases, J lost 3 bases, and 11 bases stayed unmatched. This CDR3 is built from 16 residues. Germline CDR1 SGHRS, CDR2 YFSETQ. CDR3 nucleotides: TGCGCCAGCAGCACGGGGGGTGGGCTAAGGACAGATACGCAGTATTTT. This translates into CASSTGGGLRTDTQYF. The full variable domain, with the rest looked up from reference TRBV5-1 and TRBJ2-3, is KAGVTQTPRYLIKTRGQQVTLSCSPISGHRSVSWYQQTPGQGLQFLFEYFSETQRNKGNFPGRFSGRQFSNSRSEMNVSTLELGDSALYLCASSTGGGLRTDTQYFGPGTRLTVL.

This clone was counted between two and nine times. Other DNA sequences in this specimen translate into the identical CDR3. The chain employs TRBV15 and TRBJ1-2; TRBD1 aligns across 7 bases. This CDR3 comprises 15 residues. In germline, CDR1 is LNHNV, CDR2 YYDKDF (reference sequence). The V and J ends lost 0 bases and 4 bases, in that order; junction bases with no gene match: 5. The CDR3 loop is CATSRDYGTAYGYTF. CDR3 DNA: TGTGCCACCAGCAGAGATTATGGGACAGCCTATGGCTACACCTTC.

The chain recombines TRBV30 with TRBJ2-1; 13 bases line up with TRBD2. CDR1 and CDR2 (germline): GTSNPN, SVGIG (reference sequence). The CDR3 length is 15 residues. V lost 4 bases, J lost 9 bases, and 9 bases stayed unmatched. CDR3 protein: CAWTIGLAGAGEQFF. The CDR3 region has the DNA TGTGCCTGGACAATAGGACTAGCGGGAGCGGGTGAGCAGTTCTTC.

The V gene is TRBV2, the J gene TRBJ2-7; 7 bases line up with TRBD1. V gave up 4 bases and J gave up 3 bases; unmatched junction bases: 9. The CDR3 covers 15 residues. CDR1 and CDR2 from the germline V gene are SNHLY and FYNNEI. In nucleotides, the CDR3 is TGTGCCAGCAGTGCGTACAGGGGCCTTCACTACGAGCAGTACTTC. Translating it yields CASSAYRGLHYEQYF.

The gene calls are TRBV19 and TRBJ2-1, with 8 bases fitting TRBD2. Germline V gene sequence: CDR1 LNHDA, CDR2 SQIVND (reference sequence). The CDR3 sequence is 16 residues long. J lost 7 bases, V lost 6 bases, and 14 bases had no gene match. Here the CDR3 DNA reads TGTGCCAGTAGGCTGTTTGGTAGCGGGATTTTAAATGAGCAGTTCTTC. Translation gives CASRLFGSGILNEQFF.

The CDR3 nucleotides are TGTGCCAGCAGCTTCCGGCTAGGGGAAGGACAGCAGTTCTTC. Translating gives CASSFRLGEGQQFF. This chain connects TRBV5-4 to TRBJ2-1, with D maybe TRBD1 (5 bases). CDR1 is SGHNT and CDR2 is YYREEE in the germline V gene (reference sequence). The CDR3 sequence is 14 residues long. V shed 2 bases and J shed 11 bases, with 17 bases lying between them.

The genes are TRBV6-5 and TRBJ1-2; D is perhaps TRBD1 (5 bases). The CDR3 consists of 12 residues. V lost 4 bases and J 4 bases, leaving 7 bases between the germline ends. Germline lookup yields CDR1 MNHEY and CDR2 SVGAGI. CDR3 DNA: TGTGCCAGCAGTTTCGACAGCTATGGCTACACCTTC. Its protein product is CASSFDSYGYTF.

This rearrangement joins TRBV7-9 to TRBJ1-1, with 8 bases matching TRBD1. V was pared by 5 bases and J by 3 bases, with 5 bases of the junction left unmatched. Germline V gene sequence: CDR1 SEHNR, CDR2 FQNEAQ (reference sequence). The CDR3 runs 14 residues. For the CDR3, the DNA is TGTGCCAGCAGCACCGCGGGACAGGACACTGAAGCTTTCTTT. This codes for CASSTAGQDTEAFF.

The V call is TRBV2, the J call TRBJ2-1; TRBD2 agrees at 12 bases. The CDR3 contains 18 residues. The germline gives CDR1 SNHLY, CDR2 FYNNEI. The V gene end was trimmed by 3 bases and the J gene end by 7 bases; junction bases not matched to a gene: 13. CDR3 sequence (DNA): TGTGCCAGCAGTGAGAGAGGGCTCTGGACTAGCGGGGTAAATGAGCAGTTCTTC. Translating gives CASSERGLWTSGVNEQFF. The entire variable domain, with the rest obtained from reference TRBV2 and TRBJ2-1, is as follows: EPEVTQTPSHQVTQMGQEVILRCVPISNHLYFYWYRQILGQKVEFLVSFYNNEISEKSEIFDDQFSVERPDGSNFTLKIRSTKLEDSAMYFCASSERGLWTSGVNEQFFGPGTRLTVL.

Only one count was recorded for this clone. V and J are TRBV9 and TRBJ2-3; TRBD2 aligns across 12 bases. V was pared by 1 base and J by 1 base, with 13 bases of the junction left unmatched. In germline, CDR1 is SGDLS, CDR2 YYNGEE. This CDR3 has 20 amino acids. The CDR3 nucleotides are TGTGCCAGCAGCGTAAGTCTTGGACTAGCGGGAACTGAACGCACAGATACGCAGTATTTT. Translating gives CASSVSLGLAGTERTDTQYF.

The CDR3, as DNA: TGTGCCAGCAGAGCCCGATACGATAGCGATACGCAGTATTTT. Protein: CASRARYDSDTQYF. This rearrangement joins TRBV6-5 to TRBJ2-3, with D unresolved. Trimming cost V 6 bases and J 6 bases, with 16 bases left between them. The CDR3 consists of 14 residues. Germline-derived CDR1 and CDR2 are MNHEY and SVGAGI.

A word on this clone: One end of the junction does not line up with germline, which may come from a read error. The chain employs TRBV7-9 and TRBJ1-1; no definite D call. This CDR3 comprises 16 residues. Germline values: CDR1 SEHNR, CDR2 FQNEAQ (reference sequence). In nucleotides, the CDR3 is TGTTCCAGCAGCTTACCAACGGGAGGGTCCTTCACTGAAGCTTTCTTT. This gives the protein CSSSLPTGGSFTEAFF.

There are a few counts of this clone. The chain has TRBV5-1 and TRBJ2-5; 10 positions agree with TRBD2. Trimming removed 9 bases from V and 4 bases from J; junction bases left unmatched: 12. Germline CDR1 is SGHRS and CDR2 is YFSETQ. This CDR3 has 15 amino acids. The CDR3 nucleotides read TGCGCCACCCAGCCTAGCGGGAGTGTTGGAGAGACCCAGTACTTC. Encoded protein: CATQPSGSVGETQYF. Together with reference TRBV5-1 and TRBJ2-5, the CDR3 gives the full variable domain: KAGVTQTPRYLIKTRGQQVTLSCSPISGHRSVSWYQQTPGQGLQFLFEYFSETQRNKGNFPGRFSGRQFSNSRSEMNVSTLELGDSALYLCATQPSGSVGETQYFGPGTRLLVL.

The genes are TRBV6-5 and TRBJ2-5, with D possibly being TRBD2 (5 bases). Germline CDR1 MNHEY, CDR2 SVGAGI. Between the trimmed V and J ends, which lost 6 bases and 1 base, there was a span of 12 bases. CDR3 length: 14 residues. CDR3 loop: CASSATGFQETQYF. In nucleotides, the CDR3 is TGTGCCAGCAGCGCTACGGGATTCCAAGAGACCCAGTACTTC.

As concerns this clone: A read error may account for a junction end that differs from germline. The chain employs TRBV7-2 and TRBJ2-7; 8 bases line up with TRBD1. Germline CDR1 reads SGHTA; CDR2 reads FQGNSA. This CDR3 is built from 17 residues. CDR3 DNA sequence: TGTGTCAGCAGCACATTCGCCGGGACAGGTTACCTAGACGAGCAGTACTTC. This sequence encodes CVSSTFAGTGYLDEQYF.

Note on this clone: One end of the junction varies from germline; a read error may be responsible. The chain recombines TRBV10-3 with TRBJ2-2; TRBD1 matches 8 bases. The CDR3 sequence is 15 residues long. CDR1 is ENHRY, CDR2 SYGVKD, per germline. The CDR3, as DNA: TGTGCCATCAATGAGGACAGGGCCGACACCGGGGAGCTGTTTTTT. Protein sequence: CAINEDRADTGELFF.

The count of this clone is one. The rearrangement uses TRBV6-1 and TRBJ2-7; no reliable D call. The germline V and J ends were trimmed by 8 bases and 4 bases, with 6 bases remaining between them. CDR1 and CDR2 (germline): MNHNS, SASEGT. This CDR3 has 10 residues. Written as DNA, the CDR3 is TGTGCCAGCTCGCGGTACGAGCAGTACTTC. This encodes CASSRYEQYF.

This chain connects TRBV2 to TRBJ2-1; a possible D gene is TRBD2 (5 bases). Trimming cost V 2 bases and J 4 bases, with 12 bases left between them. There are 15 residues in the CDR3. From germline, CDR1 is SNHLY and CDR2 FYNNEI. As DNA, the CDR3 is TGTGCCAGCAGTGAAAGACTACTGATATACAATGAGCAGTTCTTC. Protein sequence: CASSERLLIYNEQFF.

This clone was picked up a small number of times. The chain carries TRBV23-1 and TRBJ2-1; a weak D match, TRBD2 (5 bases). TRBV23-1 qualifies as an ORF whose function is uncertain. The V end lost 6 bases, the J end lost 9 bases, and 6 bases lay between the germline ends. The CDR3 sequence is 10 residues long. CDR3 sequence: CASRGSEQFF. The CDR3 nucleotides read TGCGCCAGCAGGGGGAGTGAGCAGTTCTTC.